One and the same sample provided the 22 T cell receptor beta chains below, sequenced in a study of cytomegalovirus exposure and HLA in healthy donors. A multiplex PCR was run with 60 Vbeta primers and 13 Jbeta primers. Produced via immunoSEQ multiplex PCR; TCRdb's table is partial and in-frame only. In all, the sample yields 180,000 or so clones. Source material: PBMCs. The origin of the receptors is a woman between 18 and 29 years old in good health and CMV-seropositive.

The gene calls are TRBV20-1 and TRBJ1-2; D call uncertain. Trimming stripped 6 bases from V and 6 bases from J, with 8 bases between. This CDR3 has 10 amino acids. CDR1 is DFQATT and CDR2 is SNEGSKA in the germline V gene (reference sequence). CDR3 coding DNA: TGCAGTGCGAGCGCTAATGGCTACACCTTC. This encodes CSASANGYTF.

CDR3: CASRLRCTLAGSDSSYEQYF. DNA of the CDR3: TGTGCAAGTCGCTTACGATGTACACTAGCGGGATCGGATAGCTCCTACGAGCAGTACTTC. The V call is TRBV12-2, the J call TRBJ2-7; the table's TRBD2 call for D was not verified on the DNA. TRBV12-2 is classified as a pseudogene. This CDR3 contains 20 residues.

This chain joins TRBV7-2 and TRBJ2-5, with TRBD2 matching 7 bases. Germline-derived CDR1 and CDR2 are SGHTA and FQGNSA. The CDR3 runs to 15 residues. V dropped 5 bases and J dropped 7; count of bases not matched to a gene: 13. The CDR3 loop is CASSQRLAAQRTQYF. The CDR3 DNA sequence: TGTGCCAGCAGCCAAAGACTAGCAGCCCAACGGACCCAGTACTTC. Drawing the rest from reference TRBV7-2 and TRBJ2-5, the complete variable domain is GAGVSQSPSNKVTEKGKDVELRCDPISGHTALYWYRQSLGQGLEFLIYFQGNSAPDKSGLPSDRFSAERTGGSVSTLTIQRTQQEDSAVYLCASSQRLAAQRTQYFGPGTRLLVL.

The chain has TRBV19 and TRBJ1-5; tentative D call: TRBD1 (6 bases). The V gene's germline CDR1 is LNHDA and CDR2 SQIVND (reference sequence). This CDR3 region has 16 residues. Trimming shortened V by 3 bases and J by 5 bases, and 17 bases separated the two germline ends. The CDR3 here is CASSIYSGAPDQPQHF. In DNA, the CDR3 is TGTGCCAGTAGTATTTATTCAGGGGCTCCCGATCAGCCCCAGCATTTT.

V is TRBV27 and J is TRBJ1-5; weak D call: TRBD1 (5 bases). The germline CDR1 and CDR2 sequences are MNHEY and SMNVEV (reference sequence). This CDR3 has 17 amino acids. The V end was cut by 3 bases, the J end by 1 base, with 16 bases between. The DNA of the CDR3 is TGTGCCAGCAGTTTTCCCAGGGTTTGGCGGAGCAATCAGCCCCAGCATTTT. Protein: CASSFPRVWRSNQPQHF.

The V gene is TRBV30, the J gene TRBJ2-3; the match to TRBD2 covers 10 bases. This CDR3 is 16 amino acids long. CDR1 and CDR2 (germline): GTSNPN, SVGIG (reference sequence). V shed 3 bases and J 7 bases; nucleotides not matched to a gene: 13. CDR3 amino acids: CAWRRWGSGGVNTQYF. CDR3 DNA: TGTGCCTGGAGGAGATGGGGGAGCGGGGGGGTGAATACGCAGTATTTT.

The V gene is TRBV4-1, the J gene TRBJ2-1; 11 nucleotides line up with TRBD2. The CDR3 spans 15 residues. The ends lost 0 bases at V and 10 bases at J; junction bases unmatched: 5. Germline CDR1 and CDR2: MGHRA and YSYEKL. CDR3 residues: CASSQEVIAGGEQFF. CDR3 nucleotides: TGCGCCAGCAGCCAAGAGGTGATAGCGGGAGGGGAGCAGTTCTTC.

The rearrangement joins TRBV11-2 to TRBJ1-4; D might be TRBD1 (5 bases). Germline V gene lookup returns CDR1 SGHAT and CDR2 FQNNGV. The ends were cut back, 5 bases at V and 3 bases at J, with 16 bases in the middle. The CDR3 totals 16 residues. CDR3 DNA sequence: TGTGCCAGCAGCACGAAGCCAGGGCAAGCTAATGAAAAACTGTTTTTT. Its translation: CASSTKPGQANEKLFF.

This chain uses TRBV4-1 with TRBJ2-2; 11 positions match TRBD2. Losses at the gene ends were 3 bases for V and 5 bases for J; bases not matched to a gene: 5. This CDR3 is built from 16 residues. Germline V gives CDR1 MGHRA, CDR2 YSYEKL. The CDR3, as DNA: TGCGCCAGCAGCCAGCCTAGCGGGGGGCCGACCGGGGAGCTGTTTTTT. It yields the protein CASSQPSGGPTGELFF.

V gene TRBV5-6 combines with J gene TRBJ1-1; weak D call: TRBD1 (5 bases). Per the germline V gene, CDR1 is SGHDT and CDR2 is YYEEEE. The V end was cut by 0 bases, the J end by 0 bases, with 9 bases between. CDR3 length: 15 amino acids. CDR3 DNA: TGTGCCAGCAGCTTGGCCCGACAGCTGAACACTGAAGCTTTCTTT. Translating gives CASSLARQLNTEAFF.

The V call is TRBV19, the J call TRBJ1-5; TRBD1 agrees at 7 bases. CDR1 is LNHDA, CDR2 SQIVND, per germline (reference sequence). V shed 1 base and J 3 bases; nucleotides not matched to a gene: 6. The CDR3 has 16 residues. The CDR3 is CASSIGGTAHNQPQHF. CDR3 coding DNA: TGTGCCAGTAGTATAGGAGGGACAGCCCACAATCAGCCCCAGCATTTT.

This chain connects TRBV9 to TRBJ2-7; D is possibly TRBD1 (5 bases). Germline V lookup: CDR1 SGDLS, CDR2 YYNGEE. The CDR3 spans 14 residues. V lost 4 bases and J 3 bases, leaving 14 bases between the germline ends. Here the CDR3 reads CASSPRQRVYEQYF. The CDR3 region has the DNA TGTGCCAGCAGCCCCCGACAGAGAGTCTACGAGCAGTACTTC.

CDR3 coding DNA: TGTGCTAGTGATAGCGGGGGGAAATATACGCAGTATTTT. It yields the protein CASDSGGKYTQYF. This chain links TRBV12-5 with TRBJ2-3; 10 bases align to TRBD2. Per the germline V gene, CDR1 is LGHNT and CDR2 is FRNRAP. This CDR3 contains 13 residues. V lost 7 bases and J lost 7; bases outside the gene matches: 5. Complete variable domain (other parts from reference TRBV12-5 and TRBJ2-3): DARVTQTPRHKVTEMGQEVTMRCQPILGHNTVFWYRQTMMQGLELLAYFRNRAPLDDSGMPKDRFSAEMPDATLATLKIQPSEPRDSAVYFCASDSGGKYTQYFGPGTRLTVL.

The V gene is TRBV5-5, the J gene TRBJ1-5; D is uncertain. V lost 1 base and J lost 0, with 8 bases in between. The CDR3 has 15 amino acids. Germline loops: CDR1 SGHKS, CDR2 YYEKEE (reference sequence). This CDR3 is CASSLRRDSNQPQHF. CDR3 bases: TGTGCCAGCAGCTTGCGTAGAGATAGCAATCAGCCCCAGCATTTT.

The gene calls are TRBV5-1 and TRBJ2-5; TRBD2 matches 15 bases. V was clipped by 4 bases and J by 2 bases; unmatched bases: 6. This CDR3 region has 17 residues. Germline V CDR1 and CDR2: SGHRS, YFSETQ. CDR3 coding DNA: TGCGCCAGCAGCGGGGGGACTAGCGGGGGGCCACAAGAGACCCAGTACTTC. This codes for CASSGGTSGGPQETQYF.

In DNA, the CDR3 is TGTGCCAGCAGTTATACGGGGAATAGCAATCAGCCCCAGCATTTT. Translation gives CASSYTGNSNQPQHF. The V and J genes are TRBV6-6 and TRBJ1-5; D gene unclear. The germline V and J ends were trimmed by 3 bases and 0 bases, with 9 bases remaining between them. Germline lookup yields CDR1 MNHNY and CDR2 SVGAGI (reference sequence). This CDR3 region has 15 residues.

This chain uses TRBV27 with TRBJ1-5, with TRBD1 matching over 10 bases. The CDR3 has 16 residues. The junction had 8 bases not matched to a gene; V was cut back by 4 bases and J by 5 bases. Germline V gene data show CDR1 as MNHEY and CDR2 as SMNVEV (reference sequence). CDR3 amino acids: CASSSGTGALHQPQHF. CDR3 nucleotide sequence: TGTGCCAGCAGTTCAGGGACAGGGGCACTTCATCAGCCCCAGCATTTT.

This chain connects TRBV18 to TRBJ1-1; TRBD1 agrees at 8 bases. Germline lookup yields CDR1 KGHSH and CDR2 LQKENI. Germline trimming cut 5 bases from V and 4 bases from J; bases unmatched to any gene: 12. The CDR3 sequence is 16 residues long. The chain's CDR3 is CASSVGQGKLSTEAFF. The CDR3 DNA is TGTGCCAGCTCAGTAGGACAGGGAAAGCTGAGCACTGAAGCTTTCTTT.

The chain links TRBV2 to TRBJ2-5, with D hard to call. The ends were cut back, 3 bases at V and 0 bases at J, with 11 bases in the middle. CDR1 and CDR2 from the germline V gene are SNHLY and FYNNEI. The CDR3 spans 15 residues. The CDR3 region is CASSEYTLYQETQYF. The CDR3 nucleotides read TGTGCCAGCAGTGAGTACACGTTGTACCAAGAGACCCAGTACTTC.

The chain joins TRBV10-1 to TRBJ1-1; 7 bases are shared with TRBD1. There are 13 residues in the CDR3. The trim removed 6 bases at V and 0 bases at J, leaving 1 base unmatched. CDR1 WNHNN and CDR2 SYGVQD come from the germline V gene (reference sequence). CDR3 bases: TGCGCCAGCAGGGGACAGATGAACACTGAAGCTTTCTTT. It yields the protein CASRGQMNTEAFF.

V usage is TRBV5-6 and J usage is TRBJ2-1; 10 positions agree with TRBD2. CDR1 and CDR2 from the germline V gene are SGHDT and YYEEEE. The CDR3 is made up of 15 amino acids. V shed 10 bases, J shed 10 bases, and the junction held 17 bases outside the gene matches. This CDR3 reads CASHRLAGLGGEQFF. The CDR3 DNA is TGTGCCTCCCATCGACTAGCGGGCCTTGGCGGGGAGCAGTTCTTC. Together with reference TRBV5-6 and TRBJ2-1, the CDR3 gives the full variable domain: DAGVTQSPTHLIKTRGQQVTLRCSPKSGHDTVSWYQQALGQGPQFIFQYYEEEERQRGNFPDRFSGHQFPNYSSELNVNALLLGDSALYLCASHRLAGLGGEQFFGPGTRLTVL.

The chain is built from TRBV7-2 and TRBJ2-1, with 7 positions matching TRBD2. This CDR3 is 14 amino acids long. With V trimmed by 5 bases and J by 10 bases, 11 bases remained unmatched. The germline V gene has CDR1 SGHTA and CDR2 FQGNSA. CDR3 residues: CASSQQPSGGEQFF. CDR3 bases: TGTGCCAGCAGCCAACAGCCTAGCGGAGGGGAGCAGTTCTTC.